The clone carrying this TCR beta chain was found once. Its specificity is not known. Data came from immunoSEQ multiplex PCR; TCRdb stores just in-frame clones and leaves some out. This sample yields fewer than 50,000 clones, of which about 90% are seen a single time; 6% to 9% belongs to the top ten. This specimen belongs to a study of PD-L1 blockade in urothelial cancer. Study background: Male patients with bladder-origin urothelial cancer numbered about 85% of the 29. Investigators checked blood 3 weeks (second dose) and 6 weeks after treatment start.

Germline V gene sequence: CDR1 MNHEY, CDR2 SVGAGI. The CDR3 loop spans 13 amino acids. The V segment lost 6 bases and the J segment 2 bases; nucleotides outside the gene matches: 4. Study-wide results and caveats: When measured at 3 weeks, tumor-associated blood clones expanded more in durable-benefit patients.

This TCR was sampled from a man aged 55 to 70 with urothelial cancer. This sequence joins TRBV6-5 and TRBJ2-7, with 7 bases lining up with TRBD1. The sequencing here drew on PBMCs, taken around atezolizumab (anti-PD-L1) treatment. CDR3 region: CASSQGQTYEQYF. The CDR3 bases are TGTGCCAGCAGCCAGGGACAGACCTACGAGCAGTACTTC.